The next 21 T cell receptor beta chains were all read from a single sample in a study of blood T cell repertoires in COVID-19. Here immunoSEQ multiplex PCR was the method, and the copy in TCRdb shows in-frame clones only, minus some. The sample records approximately 260,000 clones, about 86% being singletons. Specimen: PBMCs or T cells enriched from blood (not recorded which). These receptors all stem from a young man with acute COVID-19.

This chain links TRBV30 with TRBJ1-1, with TRBD1 matching over 7 bases. This CDR3 is built from 12 residues. V dropped 5 bases and J dropped 1; count of bases not matched to a gene: 1. From germline, CDR1 is GTSNPN and CDR2 SVGIG (reference sequence). CDR3 loop: CAWGDRNTEAFF. The CDR3 DNA reads as TGTGCCTGGGGGGACAGGAACACTGAAGCTTTCTTT.

The J gene is TRBJ2-1, the V gene TRBV10-3, with 10 nucleotides matching TRBD2. From germline, CDR1 is ENHRY and CDR2 SYGVKD. The CDR3 has 15 residues. Losses at the gene ends were 6 bases for V and 8 bases for J; bases not matched to a gene: 10. CDR3 DNA sequence: TGTGCCATCAGAGTCAGCGGGAGGGCCCGGGATGAGCAGTTCTTC. Protein product: CAIRVSGRARDEQFF.

The chain uses TRBV24-1 and TRBJ2-1, with 16 bases that match TRBD2. From germline, CDR1 is KGHDR and CDR2 SFDVKD. V dropped 4 bases and J dropped 10; count of bases not matched to a gene: 6. CDR3 length: 16 amino acids. The CDR3 coding sequence is TGTGCCACCAGTGACAGGGGACTAGCGGGGGGGCCGGAGCAGTTCTTC. It codes for CATSDRGLAGGPEQFF.

This clone was seen a single time. This chain connects TRBV7-9 to TRBJ1-5; weak D call: TRBD1 (5 bases). Germline lookup yields CDR1 SEHNR and CDR2 FQNEAQ (reference sequence). The V gene lost 5 bases and the J gene lost 6 bases, with 14 bases spanning the gap. The CDR3 spans 14 residues. This CDR3 reads CASSDGGAGQPQHF. For the CDR3, the DNA is TGTGCCAGCAGCGACGGGGGAGCGGGTCAGCCCCAGCATTTT.

This clone was recorded once. The rearrangement uses TRBV9 and TRBJ2-3; a possible D gene is TRBD1 (5 bases). The V gene's germline CDR1 is SGDLS and CDR2 YYNGEE. Trimming took 1 base from V and 2 from J, leaving 11 bases between them. This CDR3 is built from 15 residues. The CDR3 nucleotides are TGTGCCAGCAGCGTAAATAGGGGTTCCACAGATACGCAGTATTTT. It yields the protein CASSVNRGSTDTQYF.

The rearrangement uses TRBV30 and TRBJ1-5; D not resolved. V shed 3 bases and J shed 3 bases, with 9 bases lying between them. There are 13 residues in the CDR3. CDR1 is GTSNPN, CDR2 SVGIG, per germline (reference sequence). The CDR3 here is CAWSASNNQPQHF. The DNA for the CDR3 is TGTGCCTGGAGCGCCAGTAACAATCAGCCCCAGCATTTT.

This rearrangement joins TRBV4-2 to TRBJ2-5; 7 bases match TRBD2. Unmatched junction bases numbered 9, after V lost 1 base and J lost 4 bases. This CDR3 contains 16 residues. Germline CDR1 LGHNA, CDR2 YNFKEQ. The CDR3 region is CASSQGDGGGLETQYF. The CDR3 bases are TGTGCCAGCAGCCAAGGGGACGGCGGGGGTTTAGAGACCCAGTACTTC.

The J gene is TRBJ1-1, the V gene TRBV29-1; D gene unclear. This CDR3 spans 10 amino acids. Germline CDR1 SQVTM, CDR2 ANQGSEA. V was shortened by 5 bases and J by 10 bases, with 11 bases between the two germline ends. CDR3 bases: TGCAGCGTTTGGGCAGTCAGAGCTTTCTTT. Translating it yields CSVWAVRAFF.

This clone has only one observation. The chain combines TRBV13 with TRBJ2-1; TRBD2 agrees at 12 bases. The germline gives CDR1 PRHDT, CDR2 FYEKMQ (reference sequence). With 5 bases clipped from V and 6 bases from J, the junction kept 8 bases outside the gene matches. This CDR3 spans 16 amino acids. CDR3 coding DNA: TGTGCCAGCAGCATCTGGACTAGCGGGATGGCCAATGAGCAGTTCTTC. Its protein product is CASSIWTSGMANEQFF. The variable domain in full, completed from reference TRBV13 and TRBJ2-1, reads AAGVIQSPRHLIKEKRETATLKCYPIPRHDTVYWYQQGPGQDPQFLISFYEKMQSDKGSIPDRFSAQQFSDYHSELNMSSLELGDSALYFCASSIWTSGMANEQFFGPGTRLTVL.

The gene calls are TRBV10-3 and TRBJ2-5, with 9 bases lining up with TRBD1. Trimming at V came to 10 bases and at J to 0 bases, leaving 6 bases not matched to a gene. There are 14 residues in the CDR3. The V gene's germline CDR1 is ENHRY and CDR2 SYGVKD. CDR3 region: CASRDREDQETQYF. CDR3 sequence (DNA): TGTGCCAGCCGGGACAGGGAGGACCAAGAGACCCAGTACTTC.

This chain uses TRBV20-1 with TRBJ2-2; D remains ambiguous. This CDR3 region has 11 residues. The V end lost 5 bases, the J end lost 1 base, and 2 bases lay between the germline ends. Germline CDR1 reads DFQATT; CDR2 reads SNEGSKA (reference sequence). The CDR3, as DNA: TGCAGTGCTCAGAACACCGGGGAGCTGTTTTTT. It codes for CSAQNTGELFF.

The chain is built from TRBV19 and TRBJ1-2; a weak D match, TRBD1 (5 bases). The V end lost 6 bases, the J end lost 0 bases, and 26 bases lay between the germline ends. In germline, CDR1 is LNHDA, CDR2 SQIVND (reference sequence). This CDR3 has 19 residues. The CDR3 is CASRNPTSTAPGANYGYTF. The DNA for the CDR3 is TGTGCCAGTAGGAATCCGACCTCGACAGCTCCGGGAGCTAACTATGGCTACACCTTC.

This clone was seen more than once but under ten times. The DNA of the CDR3 is TGCAGCGTTGAAGAGGCACGCCTGGGCTACACCTTC. It codes for CSVEEARLGYTF. The rearrangement uses TRBV29-1 and TRBJ1-2, with unresolved D. CDR1 is SQVTM and CDR2 is ANQGSEA in the germline V gene. CDR3 length: 12 residues. V was clipped by 0 bases and J by 8 bases, with 10 bases between them.

The chain is built from TRBV4-2 and TRBJ1-1; 7 positions agree with TRBD1. Looked up from germline, CDR1 is LGHNA and CDR2 is YNFKEQ. With 4 bases clipped from V and 4 bases from J, the junction kept 9 bases outside the gene matches. This CDR3 has 15 residues. CDR3 DNA sequence: TGTGCCAGCAGCCGGGAACAGGGGTCGGGCACTGAAGCTTTCTTT. Its translation is CASSREQGSGTEAFF.

The chain employs TRBV18 and TRBJ1-1, with D hard to call. Trimming cost V 5 bases and J 8 bases, with 21 bases left between them. The CDR3 runs 15 residues. The germline gives CDR1 KGHSH, CDR2 LQKENI. The CDR3 sequence is CASSETRTAGGEAFF. CDR3 coding DNA: TGTGCCAGCTCAGAAACAAGGACGGCTGGCGGGGAAGCTTTCTTT.

In regard to this clone: An end of the junction does not agree with germline; a read error may underlie this. The V and J genes are TRBV5-1 and TRBJ2-3; maybe TRBD1 (5 bases). Germline V gives CDR1 SGHRS, CDR2 YFSETQ. This CDR3 has 15 residues. CDR3 amino acids: CASSFSAGSTDTQYF. CDR3 coding DNA: TGTGCCAGCAGCTTTTCGGCAGGGAGCACAGATACGCAGTATTTT.

This sequence joins TRBV27 and TRBJ1-3; D gene unclear. The CDR3 totals 15 residues. Germline V gives CDR1 MNHEY, CDR2 SMNVEV (reference sequence). V lost 3 bases to trimming and J lost 0 bases, with 9 bases between them. This CDR3 reads CASSFSGLSGNTIYF. The CDR3 DNA sequence: TGTGCCAGCAGTTTCTCAGGCCTCTCTGGAAACACCATATATTTT.

Comment on this clone: The same CDR3 also results from other DNA sequences found in this sample. The chain links TRBV5-5 to TRBJ1-1; the D is unclear. CDR1 and CDR2 (germline): SGHKS, YYEKEE (reference sequence). V was clipped by 4 bases and J by 1 base, with 17 bases between them. The CDR3 consists of 16 residues. In nucleotides, the CDR3 is TGTGCCAGCAGCATTTCAGGAGGTACGCGGAACACTGAAGCTTTCTTT. This encodes CASSISGGTRNTEAFF.

Comment on this clone: One end of the junction fails to match germline, which may point to a read error. This chain connects TRBV5-1 to TRBJ2-3; 13 bases line up with TRBD2. This CDR3 has 17 residues. Per germline, CDR1 SGHRS and CDR2 YFSETQ. Here the CDR3 reads CASSLRTSGSGTDTQYF. The CDR3 DNA is TGTGCCAGCAGCCTTCGGACTAGCGGGAGTGGCACAGATACGCAGTATTTT.

This chain uses TRBV2 with TRBJ1-1, with D unresolved. The germline V gene encodes CDR1 SNHLY and CDR2 FYNNEI. This CDR3 spans 13 amino acids. Trimming removed 0 bases at V and 6 bases at J, with 8 bases between. CDR3 loop: CASSEAESAEAFF. The CDR3 DNA reads as TGTGCCAGCAGTGAAGCCGAAAGCGCTGAAGCTTTCTTT.

This chain links TRBV30 with TRBJ2-5; TRBD2 agrees at 13 bases. Germline V gives CDR1 GTSNPN, CDR2 SVGIG (reference sequence). CDR3 length: 17 residues. V was pared by 5 bases and J by 2 bases, with 11 bases of the junction left unmatched. CDR3 DNA sequence: TGTGCCTGGCAAAGACTAGCGGGGGGTGCCCGACAAGAGACCCAGTACTTC. Its translation: CAWQRLAGGARQETQYF.